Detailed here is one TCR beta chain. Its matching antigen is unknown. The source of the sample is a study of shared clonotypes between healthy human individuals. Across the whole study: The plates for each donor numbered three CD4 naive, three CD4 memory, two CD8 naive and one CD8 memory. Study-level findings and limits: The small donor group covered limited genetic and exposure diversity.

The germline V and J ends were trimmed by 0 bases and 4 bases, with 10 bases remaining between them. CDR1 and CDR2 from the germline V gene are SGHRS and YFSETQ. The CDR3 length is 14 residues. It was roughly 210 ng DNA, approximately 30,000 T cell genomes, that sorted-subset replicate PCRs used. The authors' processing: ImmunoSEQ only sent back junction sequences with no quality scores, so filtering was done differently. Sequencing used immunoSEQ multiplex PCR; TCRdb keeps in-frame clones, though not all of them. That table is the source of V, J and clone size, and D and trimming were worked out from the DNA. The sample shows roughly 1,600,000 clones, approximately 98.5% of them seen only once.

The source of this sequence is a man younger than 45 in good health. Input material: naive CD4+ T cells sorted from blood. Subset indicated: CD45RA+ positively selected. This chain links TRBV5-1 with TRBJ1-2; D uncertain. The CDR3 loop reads CASSLAIEPYGYTF. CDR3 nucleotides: TGCGCCAGCAGCTTGGCAATAGAACCCTATGGCTACACCTTC.